The 5 T cell receptor beta chains below all came from one sample that was sequenced in a study of T cell responses to AZD1222 COVID-19 vaccine. Profiling relied on immunoSEQ multiplex PCR, and the TCRdb table lists in-frame clones only, not all of them. The sample has approximately 110,000 clones; about 92% are singletons. The starting material was peripheral blood, obtained on day 0 of AZD1222 vaccination. The receptors shown here come from an adult in good health.

This clone turned up a few times. The chain is built from TRBV7-2 and TRBJ2-7, with 10 bases matching TRBD2. J gave up 3 bases and V 2 bases, and 10 bases lay outside the gene matches. Germline CDR1 and CDR2: SGHTA and FQGNSA. The CDR3 contains 17 residues. CDR3 sequence: CASSLLMSGRGNYEQYF. CDR3 sequence (DNA): TGTGCCAGCAGCTTATTGATGAGCGGGAGGGGCAACTACGAGCAGTACTTC.

The J gene is TRBJ2-5, the V gene TRBV11-3; D is perhaps TRBD1 (6 bases). V was trimmed by 5 bases and J by 7 bases, leaving 20 bases between them. Germline V gene data show CDR1 as SGHNT and CDR2 as YENEEA. The CDR3 length is 15 residues. Here the CDR3 DNA reads TGTGCCAGCAGCAAAGGGGCCGGGACATCAGGGACCCAGTACTTC. Amino acid sequence: CASSKGAGTSGTQYF.

The V and J genes are TRBV2 and TRBJ1-4; D is unclear. Germline V gene lookup returns CDR1 SNHLY and CDR2 FYNNEI. The CDR3 runs to 14 residues. Trimming cost V 3 bases and J 6 bases, with 11 bases left between them. The CDR3 DNA reads as TGTGCCAGCAGTGATAAATTTAACCATGAAAAACTGTTTTTT. Translation gives CASSDKFNHEKLFF.

V gene TRBV28 combines with J gene TRBJ1-1; 7 bases line up with TRBD1. The CDR3 contains 12 residues. The germline V gene encodes CDR1 MDHEN and CDR2 SYDVKM. J lost 1 base, V lost 10 bases, and 3 bases had no gene match. The CDR3 spells CATGTANTEAFF. CDR3 DNA: TGTGCCACCGGGACAGCGAACACTGAAGCTTTCTTT.

The V gene is TRBV19, the J gene TRBJ2-1; TRBD1 or TRBD2 may be the D gene (5 bases each). CDR1 is LNHDA, CDR2 SQIVND, per germline (reference sequence). CDR3 length: 13 residues. Trimming removed 4 bases from V and 9 bases from J, with 13 bases in between. CDR3 amino acids: CASSKGRAGEQFF. The CDR3 DNA reads as TGTGCCAGTAGTAAGGGCAGGGCGGGTGAGCAGTTCTTC.